This paragraph reports one TCR beta chain. Its specificity is not known. V lost 1 base, J lost 1 base, and 13 bases lay in between. From germline, CDR1 is SGHVS and CDR2 FQNEAQ. The CDR3 length is 16 residues. Naive CD4+ cells were CD45RA-selected; the remaining cells were memory. The data belong to a study of shared clonotypes between healthy human individuals. Study results and caveats: The diversity represented, both genetic and in exposure history, was limited by few donors.

The protocol was immunoSEQ multiplex PCR, while the TCRdb copy is restricted to in-frame clones and leaves out a portion. The table includes roughly 2.5 million clones, around 94% detected once. The genes are TRBV7-8 and TRBJ1-2; D may be TRBD1 (6 bases). The TCR comes from a man younger than 35 in good health. Source material: naive CD4+ T cells sorted from blood. Subset defined: CD45RA+ positively selected. The CDR3: CASSLGTVSYNYGYTF. The DNA for the CDR3 is TGTGCCAGCAGCTTAGGGACAGTGAGCTATAACTATGGCTACACCTTC.